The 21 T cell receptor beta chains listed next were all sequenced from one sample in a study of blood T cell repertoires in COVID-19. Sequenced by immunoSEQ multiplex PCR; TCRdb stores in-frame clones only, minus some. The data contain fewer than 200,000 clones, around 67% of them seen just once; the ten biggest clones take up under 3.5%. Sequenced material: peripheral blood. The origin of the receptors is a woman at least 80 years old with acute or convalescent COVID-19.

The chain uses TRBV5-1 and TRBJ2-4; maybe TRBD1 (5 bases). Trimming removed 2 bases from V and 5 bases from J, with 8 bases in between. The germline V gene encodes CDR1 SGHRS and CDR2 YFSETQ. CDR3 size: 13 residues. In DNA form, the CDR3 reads TGCGCCAGCAGCTTTGCAGGGCAAAACATTCAGTACTTC. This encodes CASSFAGQNIQYF. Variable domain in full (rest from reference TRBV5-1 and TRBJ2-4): KAGVTQTPRYLIKTRGQQVTLSCSPISGHRSVSWYQQTPGQGLQFLFEYFSETQRNKGNFPGRFSGRQFSNSRSEMNVSTLELGDSALYLCASSFAGQNIQYFGAGTRLSVL.

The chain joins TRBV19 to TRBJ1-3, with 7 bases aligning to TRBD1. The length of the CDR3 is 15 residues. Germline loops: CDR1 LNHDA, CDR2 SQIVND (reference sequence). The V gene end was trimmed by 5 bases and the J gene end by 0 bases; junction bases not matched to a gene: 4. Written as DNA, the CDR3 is TGTGCCAGTAGTCCGGGACAGCTCTCTGGAAACACCATATATTTT. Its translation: CASSPGQLSGNTIYF.

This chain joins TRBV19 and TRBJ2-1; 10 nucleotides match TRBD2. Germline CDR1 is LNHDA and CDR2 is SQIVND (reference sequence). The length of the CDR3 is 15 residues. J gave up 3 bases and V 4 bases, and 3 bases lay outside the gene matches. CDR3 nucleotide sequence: TGTGCCAGTAGTAAGACTAGCGGGTTCTACAATGAGCAGTTCTTC. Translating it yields CASSKTSGFYNEQFF.

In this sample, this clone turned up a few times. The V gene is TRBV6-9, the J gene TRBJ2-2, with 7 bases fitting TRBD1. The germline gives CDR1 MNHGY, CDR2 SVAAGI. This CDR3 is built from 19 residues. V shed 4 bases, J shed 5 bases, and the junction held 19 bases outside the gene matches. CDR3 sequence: CASSFNCCRAPDRTGELFF. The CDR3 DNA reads TGTGCCAGCAGTTTTAATTGTTGCCGTGCTCCGGACAGGACCGGGGAGCTGTTTTTT.

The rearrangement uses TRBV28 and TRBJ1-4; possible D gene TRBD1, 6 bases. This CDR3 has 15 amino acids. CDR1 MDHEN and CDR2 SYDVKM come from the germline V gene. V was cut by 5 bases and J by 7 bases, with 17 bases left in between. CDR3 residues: CASSTIQGRSEKLFF. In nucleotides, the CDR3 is TGTGCCAGCAGTACGATACAGGGACGTAGTGAAAAACTGTTTTTT.

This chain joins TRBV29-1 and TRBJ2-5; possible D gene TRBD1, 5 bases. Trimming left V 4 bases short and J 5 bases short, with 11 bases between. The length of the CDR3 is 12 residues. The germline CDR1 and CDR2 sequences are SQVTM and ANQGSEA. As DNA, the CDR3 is TGCAGCGTTGGACAGATAGGGGAGACCCAGTACTTC. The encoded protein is CSVGQIGETQYF.

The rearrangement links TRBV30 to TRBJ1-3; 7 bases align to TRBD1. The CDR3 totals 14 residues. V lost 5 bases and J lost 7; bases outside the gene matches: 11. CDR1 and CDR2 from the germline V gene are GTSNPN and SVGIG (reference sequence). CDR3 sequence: CAWGNPGTENTIYF. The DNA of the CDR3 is TGTGCCTGGGGGAATCCCGGGACAGAGAACACCATATATTTT. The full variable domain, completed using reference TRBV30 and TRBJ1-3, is SQTIHQWPATLVQPVGSPLSLECTVEGTSNPNLYWYRQAAGRGLQLLFYSVGIGQISSEVPQNLSASRPQDRQFILSSKKLLLSDSGFYLCAWGNPGTENTIYFGEGSWLTVV.

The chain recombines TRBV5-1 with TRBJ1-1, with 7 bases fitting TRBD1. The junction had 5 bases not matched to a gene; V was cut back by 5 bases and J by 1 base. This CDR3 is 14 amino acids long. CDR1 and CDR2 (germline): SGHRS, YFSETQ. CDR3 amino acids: CASRLWDRNTEAFF. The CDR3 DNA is TGCGCCAGCAGATTATGGGACAGGAACACTGAAGCTTTCTTT.

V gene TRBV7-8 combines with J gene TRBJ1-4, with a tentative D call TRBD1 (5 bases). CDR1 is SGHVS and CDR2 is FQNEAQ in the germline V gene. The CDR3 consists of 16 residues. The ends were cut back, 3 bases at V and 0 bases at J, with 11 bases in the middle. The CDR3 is CASSFTTGATNEKLFF. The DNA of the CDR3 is TGTGCCAGCAGCTTTACTACAGGTGCAACTAATGAAAAACTGTTTTTT.

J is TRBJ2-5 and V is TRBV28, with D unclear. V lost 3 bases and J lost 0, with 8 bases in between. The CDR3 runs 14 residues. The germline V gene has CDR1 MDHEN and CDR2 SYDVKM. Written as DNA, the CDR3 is TGTGCCAGCAGTTTTACCAGAAACCAAGAGACCCAGTACTTC. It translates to CASSFTRNQETQYF.

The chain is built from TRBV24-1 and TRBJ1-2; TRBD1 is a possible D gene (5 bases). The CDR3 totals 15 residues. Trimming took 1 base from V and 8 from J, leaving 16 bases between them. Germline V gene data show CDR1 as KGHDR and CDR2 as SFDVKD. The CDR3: CATSDFVQGKGGYTF. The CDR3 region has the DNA TGTGCCACCAGTGATTTTGTCCAGGGAAAGGGAGGCTACACCTTC.

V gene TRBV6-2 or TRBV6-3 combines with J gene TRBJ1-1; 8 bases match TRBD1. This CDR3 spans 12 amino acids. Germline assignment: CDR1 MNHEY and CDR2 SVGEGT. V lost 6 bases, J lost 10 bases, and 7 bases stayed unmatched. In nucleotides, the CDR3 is TGTGCCAGCAGCCCGACAGGGGAGATAGCTTTCTTT. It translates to CASSPTGEIAFF.

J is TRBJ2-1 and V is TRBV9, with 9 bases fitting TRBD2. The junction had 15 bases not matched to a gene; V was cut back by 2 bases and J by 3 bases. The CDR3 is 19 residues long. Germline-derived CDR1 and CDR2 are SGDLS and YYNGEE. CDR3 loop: CASSVSGRGESRVYNEQFF. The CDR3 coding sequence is TGTGCCAGCAGCGTTAGCGGGAGAGGTGAATCTAGGGTCTACAATGAGCAGTTCTTC. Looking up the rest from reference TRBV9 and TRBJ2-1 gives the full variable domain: DSGVTQTPKHLITATGQRVTLRCSPRSGDLSVYWYQQSLDQGLQFLIQYYNGEERAKGNILERFSAQQFPDLHSELNLSSLELGDSALYFCASSVSGRGESRVYNEQFFGPGTRLTVL.

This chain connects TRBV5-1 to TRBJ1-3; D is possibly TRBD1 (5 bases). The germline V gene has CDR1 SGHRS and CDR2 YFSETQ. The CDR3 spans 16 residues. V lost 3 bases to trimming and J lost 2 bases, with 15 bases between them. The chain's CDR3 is CASSSQGPGPGNTIYF. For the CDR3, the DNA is TGCGCCAGCAGCTCCCAAGGGCCAGGGCCTGGAAACACCATATATTTT.

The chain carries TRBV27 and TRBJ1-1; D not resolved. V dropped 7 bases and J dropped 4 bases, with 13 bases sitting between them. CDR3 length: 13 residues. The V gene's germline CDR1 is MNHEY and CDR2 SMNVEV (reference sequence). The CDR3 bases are TGTGCCAGCAAGCGGATGGCGACCACTGAAGCTTTCTTT. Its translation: CASKRMATTEAFF.

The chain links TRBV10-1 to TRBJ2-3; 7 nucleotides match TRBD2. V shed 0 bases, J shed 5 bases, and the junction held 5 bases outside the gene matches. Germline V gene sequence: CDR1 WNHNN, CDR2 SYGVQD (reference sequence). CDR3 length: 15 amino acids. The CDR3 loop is CASSESSGLKDTQYF. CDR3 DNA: TGCGCCAGCAGTGAGTCTAGCGGGCTCAAAGATACGCAGTATTTT.

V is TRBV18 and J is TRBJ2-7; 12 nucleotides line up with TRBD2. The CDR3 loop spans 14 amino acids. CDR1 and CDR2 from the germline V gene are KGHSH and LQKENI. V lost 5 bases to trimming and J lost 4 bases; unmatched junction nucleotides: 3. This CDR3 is CASSGTSGGYEQYF. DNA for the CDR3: TGTGCCAGCTCAGGCACTAGCGGGGGGTACGAGCAGTACTTC. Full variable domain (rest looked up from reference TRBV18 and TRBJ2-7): NAGVMQNPRHLVRRRGQEARLRCSPMKGHSHVYWYRQLPEEGLKFMVYLQKENIIDESGMPKERFSAEFPKEGPSILRIQQVVRGDSAAYFCASSGTSGGYEQYFGPGTRLTVT.

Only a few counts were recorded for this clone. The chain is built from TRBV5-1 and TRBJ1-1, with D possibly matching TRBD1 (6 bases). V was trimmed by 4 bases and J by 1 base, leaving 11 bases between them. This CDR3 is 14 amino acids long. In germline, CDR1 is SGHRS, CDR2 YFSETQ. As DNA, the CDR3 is TGCGCCAGCAGCCTGGCGGGACAGAACACTGAAGCTTTCTTT. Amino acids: CASSLAGQNTEAFF. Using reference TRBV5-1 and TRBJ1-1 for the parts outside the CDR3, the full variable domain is KAGVTQTPRYLIKTRGQQVTLSCSPISGHRSVSWYQQTPGQGLQFLFEYFSETQRNKGNFPGRFSGRQFSNSRSEMNVSTLELGDSALYLCASSLAGQNTEAFFGQGTRLTVV.

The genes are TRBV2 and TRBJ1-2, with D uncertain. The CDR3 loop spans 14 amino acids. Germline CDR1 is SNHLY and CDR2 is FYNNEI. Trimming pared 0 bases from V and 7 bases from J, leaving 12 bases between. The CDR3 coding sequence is TGTGCCAGCAGTGAAGCTACGAGCGTCGCTGGCTACACCTTC. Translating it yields CASSEATSVAGYTF.

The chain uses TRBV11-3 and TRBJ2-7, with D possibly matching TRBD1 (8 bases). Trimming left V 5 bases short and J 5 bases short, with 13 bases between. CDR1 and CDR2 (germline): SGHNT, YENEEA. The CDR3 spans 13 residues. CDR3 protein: CASSPTGGDEQYF. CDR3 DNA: TGTGCCAGCAGCCCCACAGGGGGGGACGAGCAGTACTTC. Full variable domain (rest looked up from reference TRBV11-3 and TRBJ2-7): EAGVVQSPRYKIIEKKQPVAFWCNPISGHNTLYWYLQNLGQGPELLIRYENEEAVDDSQLPKDRFSAERLKGVDSTLKIQPAELGDSAVYLCASSPTGGDEQYFGPGTRLTVT.

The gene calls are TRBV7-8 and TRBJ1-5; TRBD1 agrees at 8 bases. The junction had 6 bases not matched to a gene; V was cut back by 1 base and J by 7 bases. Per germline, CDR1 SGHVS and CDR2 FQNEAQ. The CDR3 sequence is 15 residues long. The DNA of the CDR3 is TGTGCCAGCAGCTTAGGGAGGACAGGGAACCAGCCCCAGCATTTT. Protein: CASSLGRTGNQPQHF.